This entry is about one T cell receptor beta chain. Its cognate antigen has yet to be identified. No clone much larger than this one lies a single base away; base qualities are absent. Donors were healthy HIV-negative adults with no recently reported acute infections or vaccinations. All donors were Caucasian adults living in Nashville, Tennessee, USA. Magnetic negative selection was used to enrich CD4+ T cells, after which naive cells were positively selected on CD45RA and the negative fraction became the memory subset. Blood was collected by leukapheresis, and PBMCs were isolated by Ficoll-Histopaque density gradient centrifugation and then cryopreserved in liquid nitrogen vapor phase. Analytical flow cytometry was used to check the purity and quantity of every magnetically sorted T cell population. From each sorted fraction, genomic DNA was isolated and quantified by UV absorbance on a Nanodrop 2000c.

CDR1 and CDR2 were assigned from the germline V gene as KGHSH and LQKENI. The V and J ends are trimmed by 6 bases and 1 base, leaving 12 bases between them. Counted from cysteine to phenylalanine, this CDR3 has 15 amino acids. Only the CDR3 DNA is retained, 45 bases long and in frame from the first base. This specimen belongs to a study of shared clonotypes between healthy human individuals (dated by TCRdb to the early 2020s). About the study as a whole: The cohort comprised a couple of women and a few men aged 18 to 49 years. To estimate repertoire size and how much clonotypes are shared between individuals, the study performed deep sequencing of blood TCR repertoires from 4 to 6 healthy adults. To increase sequencing depth and limit assay-specific biases, different laboratories used diverse techniques to prepare libraries and sequence TCR repertoires. Per donor, leukapheresis produced somewhere between about 0.9 and 9 billion PBMCs. For each donor, CD4 naive and CD4 memory were each run on three plates, CD8 naive on two plates, and CD8 memory on one plate. Results the study describes overall, beyond this receptor: Pairwise subsampling indicated that sequencing depth was expected to affect the degree of clonotype sharing among donors. The genetic and exposure-history diversity represented was limited by the small number of donors. Clonotypes shared by all four sorted-subset donors showed higher generation probabilities than non-shared clonotypes. Across a few donors, around 5% of naive CD4, over 3% of naive CD8, around 2.1% of memory CD4, and about 0.4% of memory CD8 clonotypes were shared. Incomplete sequencing was indicated by rarefaction of sorted-subset datasets, despite the large sequencing depth. Sampling was restricted to blood, and TCR repertoires in tissue are likely to differ from TCR repertoires in blood. Naive subsets generally had larger estimated clonotype richness than memory subsets did.

TCR CDR3 regions were amplified from genomic DNA by multiplex PCR using the deep immunoSEQ assay. For each cell subset, the extracted genomic DNA was distributed evenly across all wells of several immunoSEQ 96-well plates, and each plate served as one replicate. For sorted subsets, approximately 190 ng genomic DNA, equal to about 30,000 T cell genomes, was loaded into each replicate PCR. The purified libraries were quantified using a Qubit 3.0 fluorometer, sized with a Bioanalyzer 2100, and then quantified again using the KAPA Library Quantification kit. Every immunoSEQ 96-well plate was sequenced on a dedicated single-read 150-cycle Illumina NextSeq 550 flow cell. The authors processed their data as follows. The immunoSEQ output contained only junctional sequences without quality scores, so filtering could not match that applied to full-length reads. Sequences were annotated with PyIR, a Python wrapper for IgBLAST v1.9, and V/J genes and CDR3 were assigned using IMGT germline references. Reads were removed for weak V/J assignments (E-value above 1e-6), missing CDR3, stop codons, out-of-frame junctions, or ambiguous translated residues. V3J clonotypes were defined by identical inferred V gene, J gene, and CDR3 amino acid sequence. The percentage overlap between two repertoires was calculated by dividing the number of shared unique clonotypes by the size of the smaller repertoire. Three approaches were used to assess repertoire richness: RTK rarefaction, the Chao1 estimator, and Recon v2.1 estimates of unobserved clonotypes. Generation probabilities for all TCRbeta clonotypes obtained by the gDNA method from a handful of donors were computed using OLGA. The clones in this table, taken by TCRdb from immuneACCESS, are in-frame only. Not every clone is retained; where verified, under half of the shortfall comes from an unresolved V gene, and the cause of the rest is unknown. For V, J and clone size, that table is used; D and trimming come from the DNA. A total of 330,000 or so clones appear in this sample, around 70% of them only once. The top ten hold under 11% of the sample.

The rearranged chain carries TRBV18 and TRBJ2-2; TRBD1 is perhaps the D gene, given 5 matching bases. The sample taken for sequencing was memory CD4+ T cells sorted from blood. Reading the label with the study, this specimen's cell subset or site is: CD45RA-negative fraction. The receptor's source is a man aged 25-45 years in good health. The CDR3 protein is CASSADSKNTGELFF. The DNA reads TGTGCCAGCTCGGCCGACAGTAAGAACACCGGGGAGCTGTTTTTT.